A single T cell receptor (beta chain) is shown here with its context. Its antigen is not known. Trimming at V came to 2 bases and at J to 4 bases, leaving 9 bases not matched to a gene. The CDR3 is 18 amino acids. Germline V gene sequence: CDR1 SGHRS, CDR2 YFSETQ. The record originates from a study of T-cell memory formation after mild COVID-19. General observations from the study: There was a balanced CD4/CD8 profile in clones contracting day 15 to 85, and later expanders leaned CD4+. The main location of contracting CD4+ clones was CM and EM, and that of contracting CD8+ clones was EMRA.

Via MiXCR, TCRdb re-called the 5' RACE reads, giving one row per CDR3 protein. In the table there are roughly 450,000 distinct CDR3 sequences, about 20% of which are singletons. The V call is TRBV5-1, the J call TRBJ2-1; 13 bases fit TRBD2. This sequence originates from an adult woman who had mild COVID-19 (a few samples of this study predate the infection). Cell type and time point are not known. Material: PBMCs or a T cell subset sorted from them (not recorded which). The CDR3 coding sequence is TGCGCCAGCAGCTTTGGAACTAGCGGGAGGGCCGGGTACAATGAGCAGTTCTTC. Amino acid sequence: CASSFGTSGRAGYNEQFF.